A single sample is the source of the 2 T cell receptor beta chains below, sequenced in a study of cytomegalovirus exposure and HLA in healthy donors. Primers for the PCR totalled 60 Vbeta and 13 Jbeta. Clones were sequenced by immunoSEQ multiplex PCR, and TCRdb holds only the in-frame ones, with some missing. The sample consists of 75,000 to 90,000 clones, around 81% of them appearing once. Sequencing was performed on PBMCs. The receptors derive from a male donor in good health and CMV-seropositive.

V and J are TRBV5-4 and TRBJ2-5, with TRBD2 matching over 8 bases. The germline V gene encodes CDR1 SGHNT and CDR2 YYREEE (reference sequence). The ends lost 4 bases at V and 5 bases at J; junction bases unmatched: 10. The CDR3 length is 15 residues. The CDR3 nucleotides read TGTGCCAGCAGCCGGACGGGGGGGGAGTGGGAGACCCAGTACTTC. Translated: CASSRTGGEWETQYF.

V usage is TRBV6-5 and J usage is TRBJ2-7, with no clear D. This CDR3 has 15 residues. Trimming cost V 6 bases and J 2 bases, with 17 bases left between them. Germline V gene data show CDR1 as MNHEY and CDR2 as SVGAGI. The CDR3 reads CASSSNGPATYEQYF. The CDR3 DNA is TGTGCCAGCAGCTCCAATGGTCCAGCGACCTACGAGCAGTACTTC.